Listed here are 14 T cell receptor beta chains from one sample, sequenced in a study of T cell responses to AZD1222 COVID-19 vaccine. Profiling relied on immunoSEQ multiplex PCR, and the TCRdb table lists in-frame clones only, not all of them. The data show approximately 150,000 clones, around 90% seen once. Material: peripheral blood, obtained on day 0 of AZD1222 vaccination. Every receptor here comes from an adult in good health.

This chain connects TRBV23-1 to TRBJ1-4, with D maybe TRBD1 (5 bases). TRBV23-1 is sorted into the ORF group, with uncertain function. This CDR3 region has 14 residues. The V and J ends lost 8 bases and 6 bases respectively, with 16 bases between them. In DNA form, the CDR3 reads TGCGCCAGCGCCCGGGGGGAAAAGTATGAAAAACTGTTTTTT. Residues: CASARGEKYEKLFF.

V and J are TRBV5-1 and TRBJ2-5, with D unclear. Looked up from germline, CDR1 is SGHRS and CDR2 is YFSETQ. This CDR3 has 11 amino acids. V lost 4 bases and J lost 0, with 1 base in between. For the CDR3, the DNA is TGCGCCAGCAGCCACCAAGAGACCCAGTACTTC. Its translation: CASSHQETQYF.

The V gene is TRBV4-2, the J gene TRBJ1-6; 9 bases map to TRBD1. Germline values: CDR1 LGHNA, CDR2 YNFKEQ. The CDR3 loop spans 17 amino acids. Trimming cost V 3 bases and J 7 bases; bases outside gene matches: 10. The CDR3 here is CASSHGNPGTGNSPLHF. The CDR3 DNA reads TGTGCCAGCAGCCACGGGAACCCCGGGACAGGGAATTCACCCCTCCACTTT.

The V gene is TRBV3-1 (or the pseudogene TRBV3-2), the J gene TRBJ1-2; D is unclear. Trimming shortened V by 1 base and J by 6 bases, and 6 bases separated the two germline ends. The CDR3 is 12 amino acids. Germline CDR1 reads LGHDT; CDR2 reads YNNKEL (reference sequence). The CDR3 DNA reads TGTGCCAGCAGCCAAGTTGGAGATGGCTACACCTTC. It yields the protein CASSQVGDGYTF.

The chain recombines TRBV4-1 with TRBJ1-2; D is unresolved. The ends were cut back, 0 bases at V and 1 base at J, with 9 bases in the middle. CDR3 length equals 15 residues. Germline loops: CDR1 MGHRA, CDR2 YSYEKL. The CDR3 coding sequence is TGCGCCAGCAGCCAAGATCCTGACTATAACTATGGCTACACCTTC. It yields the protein CASSQDPDYNYGYTF.

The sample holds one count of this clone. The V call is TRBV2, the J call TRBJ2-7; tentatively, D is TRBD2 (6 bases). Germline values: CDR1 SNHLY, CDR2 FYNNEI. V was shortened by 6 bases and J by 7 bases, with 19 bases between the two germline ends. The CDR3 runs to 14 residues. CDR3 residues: CASRFNGGMGEQYV. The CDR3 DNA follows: TGTGCCAGCAGGTTTAACGGGGGAATGGGGGAGCAGTACGTC.

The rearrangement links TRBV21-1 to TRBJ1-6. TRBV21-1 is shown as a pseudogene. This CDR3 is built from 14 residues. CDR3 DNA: TGTGCCAGCCTCAACGTAGGACATAATTCACCCCTCCACTTT. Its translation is CASLNVGHNSPLHF.

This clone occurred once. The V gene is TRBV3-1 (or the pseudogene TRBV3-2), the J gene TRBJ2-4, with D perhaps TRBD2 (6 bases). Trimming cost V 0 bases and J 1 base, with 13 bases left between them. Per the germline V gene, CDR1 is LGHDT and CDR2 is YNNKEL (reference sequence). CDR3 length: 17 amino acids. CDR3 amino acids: CASSQEWGGLAKNIQYF. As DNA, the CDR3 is TGTGCCAGCAGCCAAGAATGGGGAGGTCTGGCCAAAAACATTCAGTACTTC.

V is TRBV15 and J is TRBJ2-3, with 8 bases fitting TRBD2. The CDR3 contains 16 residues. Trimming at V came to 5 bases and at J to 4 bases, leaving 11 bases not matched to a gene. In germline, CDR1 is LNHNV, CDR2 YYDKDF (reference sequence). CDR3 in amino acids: CATSGLAGPGADTQYF. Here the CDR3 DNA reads TGTGCCACCAGCGGATTAGCGGGGCCCGGGGCAGATACGCAGTATTTT.

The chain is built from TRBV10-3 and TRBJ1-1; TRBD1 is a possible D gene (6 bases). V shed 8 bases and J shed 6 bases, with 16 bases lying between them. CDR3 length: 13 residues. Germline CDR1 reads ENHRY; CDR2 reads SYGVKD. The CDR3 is CAIGAGQGSEAFF. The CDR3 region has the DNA TGTGCCATCGGGGCGGGCCAGGGGTCTGAAGCTTTCTTT.

The CDR3, as DNA: TGTGCCAGTAGTATAGTTGATTCACCCCTCCACTTT. Protein product: CASSIVDSPLHF. The chain links TRBV19 to TRBJ1-6; D not certain. Trimming removed 1 base at V and 8 bases at J, with 3 bases between. Germline V CDR1 and CDR2: LNHDA, SQIVND (reference sequence). The CDR3 length is 12 residues.

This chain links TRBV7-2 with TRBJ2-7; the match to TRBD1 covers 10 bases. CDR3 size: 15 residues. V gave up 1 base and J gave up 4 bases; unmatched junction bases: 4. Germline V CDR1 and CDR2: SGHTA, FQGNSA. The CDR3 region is CASSLEGTGAYEQYF. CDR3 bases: TGTGCCAGCAGCTTAGAAGGGACAGGGGCTTACGAGCAGTACTTC.

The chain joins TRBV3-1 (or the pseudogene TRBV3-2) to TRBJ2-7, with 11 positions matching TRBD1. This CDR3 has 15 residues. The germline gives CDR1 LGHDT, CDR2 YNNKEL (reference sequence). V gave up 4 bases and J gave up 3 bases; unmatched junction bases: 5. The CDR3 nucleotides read TGTGCCAGCAGCCCAGAGGACAGGGGGCTCTACGAGCAGTACTTC. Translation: CASSPEDRGLYEQYF.

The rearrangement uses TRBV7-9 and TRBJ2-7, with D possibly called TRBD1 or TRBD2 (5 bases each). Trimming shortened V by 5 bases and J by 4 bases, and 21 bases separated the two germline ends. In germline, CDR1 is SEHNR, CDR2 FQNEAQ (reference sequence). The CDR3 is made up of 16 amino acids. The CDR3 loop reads CASSPGDHSERYEQYF. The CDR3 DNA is TGTGCCAGCAGCCCCGGGGACCATAGCGAAAGGTACGAGCAGTACTTC.